One sample yielded the 27 T cell receptor beta chains listed below, sequenced in a study of cytomegalovirus exposure and HLA in healthy donors. The PCR made use of 60 Vbeta and 13 Jbeta primers. The data were produced by immunoSEQ multiplex PCR, yet TCRdb's version contains in-frame clones alone and is incomplete. This sample has 160,000 or so clones, with approximately 80% found just once. Sequences were obtained from PBMCs. These receptors came from a man aged 18 to 30 in good health and CMV-seropositive.

V gene TRBV5-5 combines with J gene TRBJ2-1; D may be TRBD2 (5 bases). The V end was cut by 4 bases, the J end by 4 bases, with 15 bases between. The CDR3 runs to 15 residues. The V gene's germline CDR1 is SGHKS and CDR2 YYEKEE (reference sequence). CDR3 residues: CASSRVTSPYNEQFF. CDR3 in DNA: TGTGCCAGCAGCAGAGTAACTAGTCCATACAATGAGCAGTTCTTC.

The CDR3 loop is CASSGSETRAYYEQYF. CDR3 bases: TGTGCCAGTAGTGGGTCTGAGACTAGAGCATACTACGAGCAGTACTTC. The chain has TRBV19 and TRBJ2-7; a possible D gene is TRBD2 (6 bases). Germline CDR1 is LNHDA and CDR2 is SQIVND (reference sequence). This CDR3 has 16 residues. V was clipped by 5 bases and J by 3 bases, with 20 bases between them. The full variable domain, rest sourced from reference TRBV19 and TRBJ2-7, is DGGITQSPKYLFRKEGQNVTLSCEQNLNHDAMYWYRQDPGQGLRLIYYSQIVNDFQKGDIAEGYSVSREKKESFPLTVTSAQKNPTAFYLCASSGSETRAYYEQYFGPGTRLTVT.

This sequence joins TRBV10-3 and TRBJ2-7; 8 bases agree with TRBD1. CDR1 is ENHRY and CDR2 is SYGVKD in the germline V gene. Trimming cost V 6 bases and J 1 base; bases outside gene matches: 2. The CDR3 sequence is 13 residues long. The CDR3 loop reads CAISRDRSYEQYF. The CDR3 nucleotides are TGTGCCATCAGCCGGGACAGGTCCTACGAGCAGTACTTC.

This chain connects TRBV5-1 to TRBJ1-1, with D possibly matching TRBD1 (5 bases). CDR1 is SGHRS and CDR2 is YFSETQ in the germline V gene. Between the trimmed V and J ends, which lost 0 bases and 2 bases, there was a span of 8 bases. The length of the CDR3 is 14 residues. The CDR3 is CASSLGQINTEAFF. The CDR3 coding sequence is TGCGCCAGCAGCTTGGGACAGATTAACACTGAAGCTTTCTTT.

V usage is TRBV15 and J usage is TRBJ1-3; 7 positions agree with TRBD1. The CDR3 is 15 amino acids. Germline CDR1 LNHNV, CDR2 YYDKDF (reference sequence). J was trimmed by 0 bases and V by 5 bases; bases with no gene match: 4. CDR3 protein: CATSPDRLSGNTIYF. CDR3 nucleotide sequence: TGTGCCACCAGCCCGGACAGGCTCTCTGGAAACACCATATATTTT. Complete variable domain (other parts from reference TRBV15 and TRBJ1-3): DAMVIQNPRYQVTQFGKPVTLSCSQTLNHNVMYWYQQKSSQAPKLLFHYYDKDFNNEADTPDNFQSRRPNTSFCFLDIRSPGLGDTAMYLCATSPDRLSGNTIYFGEGSWLTVV.

The gene calls are TRBV27 and TRBJ2-7, with 12 bases that match TRBD2. The CDR3 is 15 amino acids. Germline CDR1 reads MNHEY; CDR2 reads SMNVEV (reference sequence). Losses at the gene ends were 4 bases for V and 4 bases for J; bases not matched to a gene: 5. Here the CDR3 DNA reads TGTGCCAGCAGTTCCTCACTAGCGGGAGGATACGAGCAGTACTTC. This sequence encodes CASSSSLAGGYEQYF.

The CDR3 region is CASSFSSADTQYF. The CDR3 region has the DNA TGTGCCAGCAGCTTCTCATCAGCAGATACGCAGTATTTT. This chain links TRBV7-9 with TRBJ2-3; D remains ambiguous. The CDR3 extends over 13 amino acids. CDR1 SEHNR and CDR2 FQNEAQ come from the germline V gene (reference sequence). Deletions cut 3 bases from V and 4 bases from J, with 8 bases between.

The chain couples TRBV4-1 to TRBJ2-3; possible D gene TRBD2, 7 bases. The CDR3 loop spans 16 amino acids. Trimming removed 1 base from V and 7 bases from J, with 18 bases in between. Looked up from germline, CDR1 is MGHRA and CDR2 is YSYEKL. CDR3 residues: CASSQVSWGGLNTQYF. In DNA, the CDR3 is TGCGCCAGCAGCCAAGTATCGTGGGGGGGCTTAAATACGCAGTATTTT.

This chain links TRBV6-1 with TRBJ2-5; D unresolved. The DNA matches TRBJ2-7 better at its end, which makes the J call doubtful. Looked up from germline, CDR1 is MNHNS and CDR2 is SASEGT. The CDR3 loop spans 12 amino acids. The CDR3, as DNA: TGTGCCAGCAGGGAAAGCGTCTACGAGCAGTACTTC. Translated, it gives CASRESVYEQYF.

The CDR3 sequence: CSAYLAGELFF. CDR3 nucleotides: TGCAGTGCTTATCTCGCCGGGGAGCTGTTTTTT. The V call is TRBV20-1, the J call TRBJ2-2; D unclear. Germline CDR1 reads DFQATT; CDR2 reads SNEGSKA (reference sequence). Trimming removed 5 bases at V and 6 bases at J, with 7 bases between. This CDR3 spans 11 amino acids.

The rearrangement links TRBV29-1 to TRBJ2-1, with D perhaps matching TRBD1 (5 bases). Germline V gene data show CDR1 as SQVTM and CDR2 as ANQGSEA. The CDR3 is 11 residues long. CDR3 sequence: CGAQDYNEQFF. CDR3 nucleotide sequence: TGCGGGGCGCAGGACTACAATGAGCAGTTCTTC.

The rearrangement joins TRBV4-3 to TRBJ2-1; 7 bases align to TRBD1. CDR1 LGHNA and CDR2 YSLEER come from the germline V gene. V dropped 0 bases and J dropped 3; count of bases not matched to a gene: 11. CDR3 length equals 18 residues. The DNA of the CDR3 is TGCGCCAGCAGCCAAGATTCATACAGGGGAGCCAACTACAATGAGCAGTTCTTC. Amino acid sequence: CASSQDSYRGANYNEQFF.

The rearrangement joins TRBV28 to TRBJ2-3; possibly TRBD2 for D (6 bases). Germline lookup yields CDR1 MDHEN and CDR2 SYDVKM. CDR3 length: 16 residues. Trimming took off 6 bases at V and 1 base at J, with 17 bases between the two ends. The CDR3 sequence is CASSSIAVYGTDTQYF. The CDR3 DNA follows: TGTGCCAGCAGCTCAATAGCGGTTTATGGCACAGATACGCAGTATTTT. Variable domain in full (rest from reference TRBV28 and TRBJ2-3): DVKVTQSSRYLVKRTGEKVFLECVQDMDHENMFWYRQDPGLGLRLIYFSYDVKMKEKGDIPEGYSVSREKKERFSLILESASTNQTSMYLCASSSIAVYGTDTQYFGPGTRLTVL.

V gene TRBV28 combines with J gene TRBJ1-1; TRBD1 might be the D (5 bases). The V gene's germline CDR1 is MDHEN and CDR2 SYDVKM. The CDR3 contains 15 residues. The ends were cut back, 6 bases at V and 0 bases at J, with 14 bases in the middle. The DNA for the CDR3 is TGTGCCAGCAGCGTACCGGGGGGGATGAACACTGAAGCTTTCTTT. This encodes CASSVPGGMNTEAFF.

Points on this clone: This likely comes from a read error, as the CDR3 has no conserved phenylalanine or tryptophan at its end. V usage is TRBV6-5 and J usage is TRBJ1-6; D is unclear. V was shortened by 4 bases and J by 9 bases, with 10 bases between the two germline ends. This CDR3 is 13 amino acids long. Germline loops: CDR1 MNHEY, CDR2 SVGAGI. The CDR3 loop reads CASSSGGSSPLHL. In DNA form, the CDR3 reads TGTGCCAGCAGTTCCGGAGGTAGTTCACCCCTCCACCTT.

The chain couples TRBV11-2 to TRBJ1-3; D remains unclear. CDR3 length equals 15 residues. Germline CDR1 is SGHAT and CDR2 is FQNNGV. Trimming stripped 3 bases from V and 2 bases from J, with 11 bases between. The CDR3 protein is CASSLPWGAGNTIYF. CDR3 bases: TGTGCCAGCAGCTTGCCGTGGGGAGCTGGAAACACCATATATTTT.

This chain links TRBV18 with TRBJ1-1, with 9 bases that match TRBD1. Trimming removed 6 bases from V and 6 bases from J; junction bases left unmatched: 14. The CDR3 sequence is 16 residues long. The germline V gene encodes CDR1 KGHSH and CDR2 LQKENI. The CDR3 DNA reads as TGTGCCAGCTCGCCCGGTCGAAGGACAGGGGCCCCTGAAGCTTTCTTT. It encodes CASSPGRRTGAPEAFF.

The chain employs TRBV5-1 and TRBJ2-1, with D perhaps TRBD2 (6 bases). V was cut by 4 bases and J by 8 bases, with 16 bases left in between. The CDR3 loop spans 14 amino acids. The germline V gene encodes CDR1 SGHRS and CDR2 YFSETQ. The CDR3, as DNA: TGCGCCAGCAGCCGGGCGGGACCTAGGGATGAGCAGTTCTTC. Amino acids: CASSRAGPRDEQFF.

The chain recombines TRBV5-1 with TRBJ1-2; D is possibly TRBD1 (5 bases). Deletions cut 0 bases from V and 8 bases from J, with 11 bases between. The length of the CDR3 is 13 residues. The germline V gene has CDR1 SGHRS and CDR2 YFSETQ. In DNA, the CDR3 is TGCGCCAGCAGCTTGGCCGGGGGAGAAGGCTACACCTTC. This sequence encodes CASSLAGGEGYTF.

The V and J genes are TRBV7-3 and TRBJ2-7, with D maybe TRBD2 (6 bases). V was cut by 5 bases and J by 7 bases, with 18 bases left in between. Germline CDR1 SGHTA, CDR2 FQGTGA. This CDR3 has 14 amino acids. The DNA of the CDR3 is TGTGCCAGCAGCCCCCAGGGTGTTGGGGGGGAGCAGTACTTC. Amino acid sequence: CASSPQGVGGEQYF.

V and J are TRBV7-9 and TRBJ2-7; TRBD1 might be the D (5 bases). Trimming removed 4 bases at V and 2 bases at J, with 12 bases between. Germline V gene data show CDR1 as SEHNR and CDR2 as FQNEAQ (reference sequence). CDR3 length: 14 amino acids. As DNA, the CDR3 is TGTGCCAGCAGCTACTGGACATCTCCCTACGAGCAGTACTTC. It yields the protein CASSYWTSPYEQYF.

The chain uses TRBV5-1 and TRBJ1-5; D remains unclear. CDR1 is SGHRS and CDR2 is YFSETQ in the germline V gene. Trimming cost V 0 bases and J 4 bases, with 11 bases left between them. The CDR3 runs to 15 residues. The CDR3 bases are TGCGCCAGCAGCTTGGTGCCAGGACTGAATCAGCCCCAGCATTTT. The encoded protein is CASSLVPGLNQPQHF.

The J gene is TRBJ2-5, the V gene TRBV16, with D possibly being TRBD1 (5 bases). V was clipped by 11 bases and J by 4 bases, with 11 bases between them. Germline CDR1 is KGHSY and CDR2 is FQNENV. CDR3 size: 11 residues. In DNA, the CDR3 is TGTGCCTCAGGTGGGGCAGAGACCCAGTACTTC. Amino acid sequence: CASGGAETQYF.

The V gene is TRBV11-2, the J gene TRBJ1-2; tentative D call: TRBD1 (6 bases). V was clipped by 0 bases and J by 8 bases, with 16 bases between them. CDR3 size: 15 residues. Germline V gene data show CDR1 as SGHAT and CDR2 as FQNNGV. The CDR3 DNA is TGTGCCAGCAGCTTAGATTTAGCAGGGGTGTACGGCTACACCTTC. This gives the protein CASSLDLAGVYGYTF.

The chain joins TRBV5-5 to TRBJ2-1; 7 bases map to TRBD2. The V segment lost 0 bases and the J segment 7 bases; nucleotides outside the gene matches: 7. CDR1 and CDR2 (germline): SGHKS, YYEKEE (reference sequence). The CDR3 is 15 residues long. Written as DNA, the CDR3 is TGTGCCAGCAGCTTGGAGGGCGGGAGTGGGAATGAGCAGTTCTTC. Translating it yields CASSLEGGSGNEQFF.

J is TRBJ2-7 and V is TRBV5-1; D is perhaps TRBD1 (5 bases). V lost 2 bases, J lost 1 base, and 10 bases lay in between. Germline CDR1 SGHRS, CDR2 YFSETQ. This CDR3 has 14 amino acids. The CDR3 nucleotides are TGCGCCAGCAGCTTCTCGACAGATTCCTACGAGCAGTACTTC. It yields the protein CASSFSTDSYEQYF.

The DNA of the CDR3 is TGTGCCACCAGCAGCCCGGGACAGGGTACGGGTGAGCAGTTCTTC. Translated, it gives CATSSPGQGTGEQFF. The V gene is TRBV15, the J gene TRBJ2-1; 9 bases agree with TRBD1. The germline gives CDR1 LNHNV, CDR2 YYDKDF (reference sequence). V shed 3 bases, J shed 9 bases, and the junction held 9 bases outside the gene matches. This CDR3 has 15 amino acids.